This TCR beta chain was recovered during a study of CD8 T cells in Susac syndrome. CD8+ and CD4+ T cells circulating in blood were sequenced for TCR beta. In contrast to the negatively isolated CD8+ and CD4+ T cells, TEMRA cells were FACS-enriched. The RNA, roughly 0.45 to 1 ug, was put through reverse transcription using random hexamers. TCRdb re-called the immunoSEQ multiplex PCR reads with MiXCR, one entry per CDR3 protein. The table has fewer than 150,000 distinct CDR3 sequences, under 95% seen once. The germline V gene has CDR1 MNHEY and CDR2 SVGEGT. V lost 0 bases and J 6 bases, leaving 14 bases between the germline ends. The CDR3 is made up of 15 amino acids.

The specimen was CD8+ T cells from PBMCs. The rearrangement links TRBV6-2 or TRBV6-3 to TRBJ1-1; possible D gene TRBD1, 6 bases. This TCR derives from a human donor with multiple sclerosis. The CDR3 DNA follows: TGTGCCAGCAGTTACTCGCCAGGGGCGGGGCCTGAAGCTTTCTTT. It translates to CASSYSPGAGPEAFF.